This T cell receptor beta chain was sequenced for a study of a mutant IDH1 vaccine in newly diagnosed glioma. Background on the study: The treated population exhibited a male proportion of about 62%, a female proportion of roughly 40%, and a mean age of about 39 years. Receipt of radiotherapy, temozolomide, or both preceded the study, and most received both.

The count of this clone is one. No antigen is known for it. Study results and limitations: Pseudoprogression apparently lacked any relation to changes in top peripheral T cell clonotypes.

Time point described: baseline, week 1 (first vaccination visit). Treatment here: pre-vaccination baseline after standard-of-care therapy. There were new WHO grade 3 or 4 astrocytomas in the donors, and these were IDH1-mutant and ATRX-lost. Assay used: immunoSEQ multiplex PCR; TCRdb lists only in-frame clones, some missing. The top ten hold 4.5% to 5.5% of the sample, which has 70,000 to 95,000 clones, over 75% seen once. The CDR3 totals 15 residues. Trimming removed 2 bases from V and 2 bases from J, with 9 bases in between. Germline V lookup: CDR1 KGHSH, CDR2 LQKENI. The sequencing used PBMCs, collected from a glioma patient treated with radiotherapy, temozolomide or both. The chain recombines TRBV18 with TRBJ1-4; D ambiguous. The clonotype was recovered from a man aged 40-49 years with glioma. Some clones in this sample may be carry-over from other donors' samples. CDR3 region: CASSPEGLTNEKLFF. The CDR3 DNA reads as TGTGCCAGCTCACCAGAAGGGCTTACTAATGAAAAACTGTTTTTT.